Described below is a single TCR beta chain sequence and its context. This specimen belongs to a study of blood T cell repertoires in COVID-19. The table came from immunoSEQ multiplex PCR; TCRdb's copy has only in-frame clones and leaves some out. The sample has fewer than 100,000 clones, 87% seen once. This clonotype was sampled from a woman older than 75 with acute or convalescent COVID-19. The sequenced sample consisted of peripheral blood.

CDR3: CASSLGSPPGGYTF. The CDR3 bases are TGTGCCAGCAGCTTAGGCTCCCCACCGGGGGGCTACACCTTC. V and J are TRBV7-9 and TRBJ1-2; D gene unclear. Trimming removed 1 base at V and 8 bases at J, with 14 bases between. Germline V lookup: CDR1 SEHNR, CDR2 FQNEAQ (reference sequence). This CDR3 has 14 residues.